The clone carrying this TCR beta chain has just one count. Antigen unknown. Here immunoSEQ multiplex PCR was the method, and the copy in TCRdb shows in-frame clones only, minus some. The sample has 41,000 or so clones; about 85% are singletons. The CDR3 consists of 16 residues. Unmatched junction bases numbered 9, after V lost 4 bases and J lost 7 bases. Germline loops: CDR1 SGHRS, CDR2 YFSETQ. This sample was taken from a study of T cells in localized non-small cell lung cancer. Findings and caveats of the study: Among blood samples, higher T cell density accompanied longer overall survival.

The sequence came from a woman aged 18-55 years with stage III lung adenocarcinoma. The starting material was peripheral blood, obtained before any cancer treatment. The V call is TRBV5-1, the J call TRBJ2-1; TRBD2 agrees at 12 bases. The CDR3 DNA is TGCGCCAGCAGCACCCCTAGCGGGGGGGCTCAGAATGAGCAGTTCTTC. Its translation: CASSTPSGGAQNEQFF.